This passage covers 16 T cell receptor beta chains from one sample sequenced in a study of blood T cell repertoires in COVID-19. The assay was immunoSEQ multiplex PCR, and TCRdb's table has in-frame clones only and misses some. The sample contains tens of thousands of clones, over 80% of which appear only once. The sequenced sample was peripheral blood. These receptors were obtained from a human donor in a cohort sampled during active COVID-19.

Here the CDR3 DNA reads TGTGCCTGGAGTCTAATACAGGGGGCGAGGGCTTTCTTT. It yields the protein CAWSLIQGARAFF. The chain couples TRBV30 to TRBJ1-1; 9 bases line up with TRBD1. Germline V CDR1 and CDR2: GTSNPN, SVGIG (reference sequence). The length of the CDR3 is 13 residues. J was trimmed by 11 bases and V by 2 bases; bases with no gene match: 9.

The genes are TRBV3-1 (or the pseudogene TRBV3-2) and TRBJ2-1; D gene uncertain. The germline V gene has CDR1 LGHDT and CDR2 YNNKEL (reference sequence). V was clipped by 7 bases and J by 7 bases, with 14 bases between them. This CDR3 spans 13 amino acids. The CDR3: CASTLRANNEQFF. The DNA for the CDR3 is TGTGCCAGCACGCTAAGAGCTAATAATGAGCAGTTCTTC.

The DNA of the CDR3 is TGTGCCAGCAGCCCGAGCGGGGGAAGGGGCAATGAGCAGTTCTTC. Residues: CASSPSGGRGNEQFF. This chain uses TRBV11-2 with TRBJ2-1, with 8 bases that match TRBD2. Germline V lookup: CDR1 SGHAT, CDR2 FQNNGV. With 5 bases clipped from V and 6 bases from J, the junction kept 9 bases outside the gene matches. CDR3 length: 15 amino acids.

The CDR3 DNA reads as TGTGCCAGCAGGGAGGGGACAGGGTCCTACAATGAGCAGTTCTTC. The encoded protein is CASREGTGSYNEQFF. This sequence joins TRBV5-4 and TRBJ2-1; 9 positions match TRBD1. Germline trimming cut 5 bases from V and 1 base from J; bases unmatched to any gene: 4. The CDR3 has 15 amino acids. From germline, CDR1 is SGHNT and CDR2 YYREEE (reference sequence). Based on the CDR3 plus reference TRBV5-4 and TRBJ2-1, the full variable domain is ETGVTQSPTHLIKTRGQQVTLRCSSQSGHNTVSWYQQALGQGPQFIFQYYREEENGRGNFPPRFSGLQFPNYSSELNVNALELDDSALYLCASREGTGSYNEQFFGPGTRLTVL.

The rearrangement links TRBV18 to TRBJ2-1; 10 bases map to TRBD2. V lost 2 bases and J lost 10; bases outside the gene matches: 8. CDR1 is KGHSH, CDR2 LQKENI, per germline. The CDR3 runs to 15 residues. The CDR3 reads CASSPNLAGGQEQFF. The DNA for the CDR3 is TGTGCCAGCTCACCAAACTTAGCGGGGGGTCAAGAGCAGTTCTTC.

The chain combines TRBV28 with TRBJ2-1; D is perhaps TRBD2 (5 bases). Germline CDR1 reads MDHEN; CDR2 reads SYDVKM. The CDR3 runs to 11 residues. The CDR3 is CCSGNYNEQFF. Here the CDR3 DNA reads TGTTGTTCGGGAAACTACAATGAGCAGTTCTTC.

The chain joins TRBV29-1 to TRBJ1-1; D uncertain. V was pared by 6 bases and J by 1 base, with 12 bases between. The CDR3 extends over 13 amino acids. Germline CDR1 and CDR2: SQVTM and ANQGSEA. CDR3 coding DNA: TGCAGCGTGAGGGCCCTTTCGAACACTGAAGCTTTCTTT. Amino acids: CSVRALSNTEAFF. The complete variable domain, with remaining parts taken from reference TRBV29-1 and TRBJ1-1, reads SAVISQKPSRDICQRGTSLTIQCQVDSQVTMMFWYRQQPGQSLTLIATANQGSEATYESGFVIDKFPISRPNLTFSTLTVSNMSPEDSSIYLCSVRALSNTEAFFGQGTRLTVV.

This chain connects TRBV19 to TRBJ2-1; TRBD2 aligns across 7 bases. Germline V gene lookup returns CDR1 LNHDA and CDR2 SQIVND (reference sequence). The CDR3 consists of 15 residues. With 4 bases clipped from V and 1 base from J, the junction kept 4 bases outside the gene matches. CDR3 in DNA: TGTGCCAGTAGTAGGTCGGGGGGTTCCTACAATGAGCAGTTCTTC. It translates to CASSRSGGSYNEQFF.

The rearrangement joins TRBV30 to TRBJ2-4, with 9 bases that match TRBD1. CDR3 length: 14 amino acids. V lost 0 bases and J lost 6; bases outside the gene matches: 3. CDR1 and CDR2 (germline): GTSNPN, SVGIG (reference sequence). The DNA for the CDR3 is TGTGCCTGGAGTGTAACAGGGGGCAGAAACATTCAGTACTTC. Its translation: CAWSVTGGRNIQYF. Variable domain in full (rest from reference TRBV30 and TRBJ2-4): SQTIHQWPATLVQPVGSPLSLECTVEGTSNPNLYWYRQAAGRGLQLLFYSVGIGQISSEVPQNLSASRPQDRQFILSSKKLLLSDSGFYLCAWSVTGGRNIQYFGAGTRLSVL.

The gene calls are TRBV19 and TRBJ1-3, with TRBD1 identical over 7 bases. The CDR3 covers 16 residues. Germline CDR1 is LNHDA and CDR2 is SQIVND (reference sequence). Trimming cost V 10 bases and J 0 bases; bases outside gene matches: 12. In nucleotides, the CDR3 is TGTGCCACCTCTCATAGGACAGGTACCTCTGGAAACACCATATATTTT. It specifies CATSHRTGTSGNTIYF.

J is TRBJ2-2 and V is TRBV4-1; 10 nucleotides line up with TRBD1. Germline loops: CDR1 MGHRA, CDR2 YSYEKL. V shed 1 base, J shed 4 bases, and the junction held 15 bases outside the gene matches. This CDR3 contains 20 residues. The CDR3 sequence: CASSQVGLRRDRGITGELFF. The CDR3 bases are TGCGCCAGCAGCCAAGTGGGGTTGAGGCGGGACAGGGGTATCACCGGGGAGCTGTTTTTT.

This sequence joins TRBV5-1 and TRBJ2-7; no clear D. The CDR3 sequence is 14 residues long. Per the germline V gene, CDR1 is SGHRS and CDR2 is YFSETQ. The V end was cut by 0 bases, the J end by 9 bases, with 16 bases between. The CDR3 nucleotides are TGCGCCAGCAGCTTGGATGGGCCTTTGAAAGCGCAGTACTTC. The encoded protein is CASSLDGPLKAQYF.

The CDR3 loop reads CASSEREGPDTQYF. The CDR3 DNA sequence: TGTGCCAGCAGTGAACGGGAGGGCCCAGATACGCAGTATTTT. The chain links TRBV2 to TRBJ2-3, with TRBD2 matching 8 bases. Per the germline V gene, CDR1 is SNHLY and CDR2 is FYNNEI. J lost 4 bases, V lost 2 bases, and 2 bases had no gene match. This CDR3 has 14 residues. The whole variable domain, remainder taken from reference TRBV2 and TRBJ2-3, is EPEVTQTPSHQVTQMGQEVILRCVPISNHLYFYWYRQILGQKVEFLVSFYNNEISEKSEIFDDQFSVERPDGSNFTLKIRSTKLEDSAMYFCASSEREGPDTQYFGPGTRLTVL.

This clone has more than one count but fewer than ten. This chain joins TRBV19 and TRBJ2-6; unclear D gene. V was trimmed by 3 bases and J by 0 bases, leaving 9 bases between them. Germline loops: CDR1 LNHDA, CDR2 SQIVND (reference sequence). The CDR3 extends over 16 amino acids. The chain's CDR3 is CASSMARSSGANVLTF. The CDR3 DNA reads as TGTGCCAGTAGTATGGCCCGAAGCTCTGGGGCCAACGTCCTGACTTTC.

This clone has a single count. This chain uses TRBV15 with TRBJ1-6; D call uncertain. V was pared by 4 bases and J by 10 bases, with 11 bases between. This CDR3 is 13 amino acids long. Per germline, CDR1 LNHNV and CDR2 YYDKDF (reference sequence). The CDR3 loop reads CATSNSGASPLHF. The CDR3 coding sequence is TGTGCCACCAGCAACAGTGGTGCCTCACCCCTCCACTTT.

This chain uses TRBV5-1 with TRBJ1-3; maybe TRBD1 (6 bases). The CDR3 contains 15 residues. V lost 6 bases and J lost 4, with 17 bases in between. Germline V gene lookup returns CDR1 SGHRS and CDR2 YFSETQ. Written as DNA, the CDR3 is TGCGCCAGCACCATGGGGACACCGGGGGGAAACACCATATATTTT. Its translation is CASTMGTPGGNTIYF. Using reference TRBV5-1 and TRBJ1-3 for the parts outside the CDR3, the full variable domain is KAGVTQTPRYLIKTRGQQVTLSCSPISGHRSVSWYQQTPGQGLQFLFEYFSETQRNKGNFPGRFSGRQFSNSRSEMNVSTLELGDSALYLCASTMGTPGGNTIYFGEGSWLTVV.